These 3 T cell receptor beta chains originate from one sample sequenced in a study of spatial heterogeneity in lung cancer. Regarding time point: blood at routine non-recurrence follow-up after resection. Each CDR3 protein gets one entry after TCRdb re-called the 5' RACE reads with MiXCR. In the table there are 35,000 to 50,000 distinct CDR3 sequences, 20% to 25% of which are singletons. Sequences were derived from PBMCs, sampled at follow-up. These TCRs come from a female donor with early-stage non-small cell lung cancer.

This clonotype was recorded at least ten times. The chain recombines TRBV9 with TRBJ2-7; 8 bases agree with TRBD1. V lost 3 bases, J lost 5 bases, and 7 bases stayed unmatched. The CDR3 runs 14 residues. The germline V gene encodes CDR1 SGDLS and CDR2 YYNGEE. CDR3 sequence reads: CASSGTGILHEQYF. CDR3 coding DNA: TGTGCCAGCAGCGGGACAGGGATCCTCCACGAGCAGTACTTC.

This clonotype showed up just a few times. The chain recombines TRBV6-5 with TRBJ2-1, with 9 bases lining up with TRBD2. Germline V gives CDR1 MNHEY, CDR2 SVGAGI. CDR3 length: 16 amino acids. The V gene end was trimmed by 7 bases and the J gene end by 4 bases; junction bases not matched to a gene: 11. The CDR3 reads CASKSQASGEYNEQFF. The CDR3 coding sequence is TGTGCCAGCAAAAGTCAGGCTAGCGGGGAGTACAATGAGCAGTTCTTC.

The chain uses TRBV7-2 and TRBJ2-7; TRBD2 matches at 12 bases. Germline CDR1 SGHTA, CDR2 FQGNSA. The CDR3 totals 15 residues. Unmatched junction bases numbered 5, after V lost 2 bases and J lost 6 bases. The CDR3 DNA reads as TGTGCCAGCAGCTTACGACTAGCGGGAGCACCCGAGCAGTACTTC. Its protein is CASSLRLAGAPEQYF.